This TCR beta chain was sequenced in a study of blood T cell repertoires in COVID-19. The CDR3 covers 14 residues. The V gene lost 0 bases and the J gene lost 10 bases, with 13 bases spanning the gap. Germline values: CDR1 MNHEY, CDR2 SMNVEV (reference sequence). In the authors' methods: Amplification from reference gene primers served as the basis for estimated nucleated cell counts. Assay: immunoSEQ multiplex PCR; the TCRdb copy retains only in-frame clones and omits some. The V and J calls and the clone size are those of that table, but D and trimming were determined from the DNA. This sample has around 130,000 clones, with around 89% found just once.

Specimen: peripheral blood. This sequence originates from a man aged 50-60 years with active or convalescent COVID-19. V and J are TRBV27 and TRBJ2-1; the D is unclear. CDR3 in amino acids: CASSLSGGSGEQFF. CDR3 DNA: TGTGCCAGCAGTTTATCAGGCGGATCCGGGGAGCAGTTCTTC.